Below are 25 T cell receptor beta chains sequenced from a single sample in a study of blood T cell repertoires in COVID-19. TCRdb's copy holds only in-frame clones and misses some; the assay was immunoSEQ multiplex PCR. The sample records approximately 80,000 clones, around 82% being singletons. Sequences were obtained from peripheral blood. The receptors derive from a man between 60 and 70 years old with acute or convalescent COVID-19.

This chain links TRBV12-3 or TRBV12-4 with TRBJ1-1, with D tentatively TRBD1 (5 bases). This CDR3 spans 13 amino acids. Trimming took off 4 bases at V and 2 bases at J, with 8 bases between the two ends. CDR3 DNA: TGTGCCAGCAGTTCAGGGATCAACACTGAAGCTTTCTTT. Its protein is CASSSGINTEAFF.

The chain employs TRBV7-6 and TRBJ2-1, with 8 nucleotides matching TRBD1. The CDR3 totals 14 residues. CDR1 SGHVS and CDR2 FNYEAQ come from the germline V gene. J lost 6 bases, V lost 8 bases, and 9 bases had no gene match. For the CDR3, the DNA is TGTGCCAGCTGCCAGACAGGGGCTACCAATGAGCAGTTCTTC. Amino acids: CASCQTGATNEQFF. Full variable domain (missing parts from reference TRBV7-6 and TRBJ2-1): GAGVSQSPRYKVTKRGQDVALRCDPISGHVSLYWYRQALGQGPEFLTYFNYEAQQDKSGLPNDRFSAERPEGSISTLTIQRTEQRDSAMYRCASCQTGATNEQFFGPGTRLTVL.

In this sample, this clone turned up once. The chain is built from TRBV9 and TRBJ1-1; D unresolved. The V end lost 2 bases, the J end lost 4 bases, and 9 bases lay between the germline ends. This CDR3 has 13 amino acids. CDR1 is SGDLS, CDR2 YYNGEE, per germline. CDR3 DNA: TGTGCCAGCAGCGTTCAGGAGGCCACTGAAGCTTTCTTT. Its translation is CASSVQEATEAFF. Full variable domain (rest looked up from reference TRBV9 and TRBJ1-1): DSGVTQTPKHLITATGQRVTLRCSPRSGDLSVYWYQQSLDQGLQFLIQYYNGEERAKGNILERFSAQQFPDLHSELNLSSLELGDSALYFCASSVQEATEAFFGQGTRLTVV.

The gene calls are TRBV24-1 and TRBJ2-5, with TRBD2 matching over 10 bases. The CDR3 runs to 15 residues. Germline V gives CDR1 KGHDR, CDR2 SFDVKD. The J segment lost 5 bases and the V segment lost 3 bases, leaving 5 bases of the junction unmatched. CDR3 amino acids: CATSDLAGVGETQYF. DNA of the CDR3: TGTGCCACCAGTGATCTAGCGGGAGTGGGGGAGACCCAGTACTTC.

The CDR3 loop is CASSPGLGTDLPEQFF. CDR3 bases: TGCGCCAGCAGCCCGGGGTTAGGGACTGACCTCCCTGAGCAGTTCTTC. The genes are TRBV5-1 and TRBJ2-1, with a tentative D call TRBD2 (6 bases). Germline V gene sequence: CDR1 SGHRS, CDR2 YFSETQ. This CDR3 has 16 amino acids. V lost 4 bases, J lost 9 bases, and 23 bases lay in between. Combining the CDR3 with reference TRBV5-1 and TRBJ2-1 gives the whole variable domain KAGVTQTPRYLIKTRGQQVTLSCSPISGHRSVSWYQQTPGQGLQFLFEYFSETQRNKGNFPGRFSGRQFSNSRSEMNVSTLELGDSALYLCASSPGLGTDLPEQFFGPGTRLTVL.

The rearrangement uses TRBV27 and TRBJ1-5; 8 bases line up with TRBD1. Trimming cost V 7 bases and J 5 bases; bases outside gene matches: 16. This CDR3 contains 17 residues. Germline V gene lookup returns CDR1 MNHEY and CDR2 SMNVEV (reference sequence). The CDR3 DNA follows: TGTGCCAGCAAAAGGACAGGGATTGGGTTGGGTGATCAGCCCCAGCATTTT. Translation: CASKRTGIGLGDQPQHF.

This sequence joins TRBV19 and TRBJ1-2, with D maybe TRBD1 (5 bases). The germline gives CDR1 LNHDA, CDR2 SQIVND (reference sequence). The CDR3 has 15 amino acids. V was shortened by 1 base and J by 4 bases, with 13 bases between the two germline ends. The CDR3 here is CASSIAGTGGYGYTF. DNA of the CDR3: TGTGCCAGTAGTATAGCGGGGACTGGGGGCTATGGCTACACCTTC. Filled out from reference TRBV19 and TRBJ1-2, the complete variable domain reads DGGITQSPKYLFRKEGQNVTLSCEQNLNHDAMYWYRQDPGQGLRLIYYSQIVNDFQKGDIAEGYSVSREKKESFPLTVTSAQKNPTAFYLCASSIAGTGGYGYTFGSGTRLTVV.

Concerning this clone itself: An end of the junction does not agree with germline; a read error may underlie this. The chain combines TRBV6-1 with TRBJ2-7; TRBD1 matches 8 bases. Germline V lookup: CDR1 MNHNS, CDR2 SASEGT. The CDR3 extends over 16 amino acids. The CDR3 protein is CASSDQPGTGPYEQYF. The CDR3 coding sequence is TGTGCTAGCAGTGACCAGCCCGGGACAGGACCCTACGAGCAGTACTTC.

The rearrangement links TRBV6-6 to TRBJ2-5, with a tentative D call TRBD2 (6 bases). Trimming shortened V by 0 bases and J by 5 bases, and 10 bases separated the two germline ends. The germline V gene encodes CDR1 MNHNY and CDR2 SVGAGI (reference sequence). There are 14 residues in the CDR3. CDR3 sequence reads: CASSYSGEVETQYF. The CDR3 DNA reads TGTGCCAGCAGTTACTCGGGGGAGGTGGAGACCCAGTACTTC.

The chain couples TRBV19 to TRBJ2-2; D possibly corresponds to TRBD2 (5 bases). CDR3 length equals 15 residues. Germline CDR1 is LNHDA and CDR2 is SQIVND (reference sequence). Trimming removed 9 bases at V and 4 bases at J, with 18 bases between. The CDR3 is CASVSGRVATGELFF. DNA of the CDR3: TGTGCCAGCGTCAGCGGACGGGTAGCCACCGGGGAGCTGTTTTTT.

J is TRBJ1-6 and V is TRBV5-8; D is unclear. The CDR3 loop spans 14 amino acids. Germline CDR1 reads SGHTS; CDR2 reads YDEGEE. The germline V and J ends were trimmed by 4 bases and 8 bases, with 13 bases remaining between them. CDR3 nucleotide sequence: TGTGCCAGCAGCGTCGACAACAGAGATTCACCCCTCCACTTT. Its translation: CASSVDNRDSPLHF.

This clone was recorded once. The CDR3 protein is CASSVGTGLQPQHF. CDR3 nucleotide sequence: TGCGCCAGCAGCGTCGGGACAGGGCTTCAGCCCCAGCATTTT. The chain uses TRBV5-1 and TRBJ1-5; 9 positions agree with TRBD1. The CDR3 is 14 residues long. The V and J ends lost 4 bases and 6 bases, in that order; junction bases with no gene match: 5. In germline, CDR1 is SGHRS, CDR2 YFSETQ. Filled out from reference TRBV5-1 and TRBJ1-5, the complete variable domain reads KAGVTQTPRYLIKTRGQQVTLSCSPISGHRSVSWYQQTPGQGLQFLFEYFSETQRNKGNFPGRFSGRQFSNSRSEMNVSTLELGDSALYLCASSVGTGLQPQHFGDGTRLSIL.

The sample holds one count of this clone. This chain uses TRBV7-2 with TRBJ2-5, with D tentatively TRBD2 (7 bases). V was trimmed by 5 bases and J by 5 bases, leaving 18 bases between them. The CDR3 covers 15 residues. Germline lookup yields CDR1 SGHTA and CDR2 FQGNSA. DNA of the CDR3: TGTGCCAGCAGCCCCCAAACGGGGAGGGGGGAGACCCAGTACTTC. This encodes CASSPQTGRGETQYF.

The chain links TRBV15 to TRBJ2-3, with TRBD2 matching 8 bases. V lost 2 bases to trimming and J lost 3 bases; unmatched junction nucleotides: 7. Per germline, CDR1 LNHNV and CDR2 YYDKDF (reference sequence). CDR3 size: 16 residues. The CDR3 bases are TGTGCCACCAGCAGATTCGGGGGGGTTGGGACAGATACGCAGTATTTT. It translates to CATSRFGGVGTDTQYF.

The chain carries TRBV12-5 and TRBJ1-1; TRBD1 might be the D (5 bases). The CDR3 has 13 residues. Looked up from germline, CDR1 is LGHNT and CDR2 is FRNRAP. Trimming pared 1 base from V and 7 bases from J, leaving 10 bases between. This CDR3 is CASGLGGRGEAFF. In DNA, the CDR3 is TGTGCTAGTGGTTTGGGTGGAAGGGGTGAAGCTTTCTTT.

The CDR3 region has the DNA TGTGCTAGTGGTTCTCACAGGGAGAGAGGTGGCTACACCTTC. Protein sequence: CASGSHRERGGYTF. The chain couples TRBV12-5 to TRBJ1-2; D may be TRBD1 (6 bases). Trimming removed 4 bases at V and 7 bases at J, with 16 bases between. The CDR3 runs 14 residues. CDR1 LGHNT and CDR2 FRNRAP come from the germline V gene.

This chain joins TRBV30 and TRBJ2-7, with TRBD1 identical over 7 bases. In germline, CDR1 is GTSNPN, CDR2 SVGIG (reference sequence). The CDR3 sequence is 14 residues long. Trimming removed 2 bases from V and 2 bases from J; junction bases left unmatched: 6. The CDR3 nucleotides are TGTGCCTGGAGTAGAGGGACAGAGACCTACGAGCAGTACTTC. It is translated as CAWSRGTETYEQYF.

V usage is TRBV7-2 and J usage is TRBJ2-7, with D possibly being TRBD1 (5 bases). V was clipped by 1 base and J by 5 bases, with 12 bases between them. Per the germline V gene, CDR1 is SGHTA and CDR2 is FQGNSA. The CDR3 sequence is 14 residues long. The CDR3 sequence: CASSLDPGINEQYF. In DNA form, the CDR3 reads TGTGCCAGCAGCTTAGATCCAGGGATTAACGAGCAGTACTTC.

The rearrangement uses TRBV5-8 and TRBJ1-3, with 8 nucleotides matching TRBD1. J gave up 2 bases and V 4 bases, and 2 bases lay outside the gene matches. CDR1 is SGHTS and CDR2 is YDEGEE in the germline V gene. The CDR3 runs to 14 residues. In DNA form, the CDR3 reads TGTGCCAGCAGCCCGACAGGGGCTGGAAACACCATATATTTT. Its protein is CASSPTGAGNTIYF.

The V gene is TRBV6-5, the J gene TRBJ1-5; D is perhaps TRBD1 (6 bases). CDR3 length equals 15 residues. CDR1 and CDR2 from the germline V gene are MNHEY and SVGAGI. Trimming removed 4 bases at V and 4 bases at J, with 14 bases between. The chain's CDR3 is CASSSDRNLNQPQHF. The DNA of the CDR3 is TGTGCCAGCAGTTCCGACAGGAACCTAAATCAGCCCCAGCATTTT.

A single count supports this clone. The V call is TRBV20-1, the J call TRBJ1-2; the D is unclear. The V and J ends lost 3 bases and 8 bases respectively, with 10 bases between them. Germline V gene lookup returns CDR1 DFQATT and CDR2 SNEGSKA (reference sequence). The CDR3 runs to 11 residues. CDR3: CSASSYLGYTF. CDR3 coding DNA: TGCAGTGCTAGTAGCTACCTCGGCTACACCTTC.

The rearrangement links TRBV4-2 to TRBJ2-7; D might be TRBD2 (6 bases). V lost 0 bases and J lost 1, with 13 bases in between. The CDR3 has 16 residues. Germline-derived CDR1 and CDR2 are LGHNA and YNFKEQ. The CDR3: CASSQDEIGGSYEQYF. The CDR3 bases are TGTGCCAGCAGCCAAGATGAGATCGGGGGATCCTACGAGCAGTACTTC.

This clone showed up just a few times. V is TRBV7-9 and J is TRBJ2-2, with 9 bases identical to TRBD1. The length of the CDR3 is 16 residues. CDR1 and CDR2 from the germline V gene are SEHNR and FQNEAQ (reference sequence). The V and J ends lost 5 bases and 5 bases, in that order; junction bases with no gene match: 9. The CDR3 spells CASSQTPGTGTGELFF. The CDR3 bases are TGTGCCAGCAGCCAGACCCCCGGGACAGGGACCGGGGAGCTGTTTTTT.

V gene TRBV14 combines with J gene TRBJ2-1, with D possibly TRBD1 on 8 matching bases. This CDR3 region has 17 residues. Germline values: CDR1 SGHDN, CDR2 FVKESK. V was pared by 4 bases and J by 9 bases, with 25 bases between. CDR3 protein: CASSRRGGVGQGGEQFF. As DNA, the CDR3 is TGTGCCAGCAGCCGAAGGGGGGGTGTTGGACAGGGCGGTGAGCAGTTCTTC. The variable domain in full, completed from reference TRBV14 and TRBJ2-1, reads EAGVTQFPSHSVIEKGQTVTLRCDPISGHDNLYWYRRVMGKEIKFLLHFVKESKQDESGMPNNRFLAERTGGTYSTLKVQPAELEDSGVYFCASSRRGGVGQGGEQFFGPGTRLTVL.

Points on this clone: This sequence may be a read error, since a much larger clone differs from it by one base. The rearrangement links TRBV5-8 to TRBJ2-5, with 9 bases matching TRBD2. This CDR3 is built from 15 residues. CDR1 SGHTS and CDR2 YDEGEE come from the germline V gene. CDR3 sequence: CASSPGLAGQEAQYF. The CDR3 DNA follows: TGTGCCAGCAGCCCGGGACTAGCAGGACAAGAGGCCCAGTACTTC.